What follows describes a single TCR beta chain. Its specificity is not known. The data originate from a study of T cell repertoires in cytomegalovirus infection. V lost 4 bases to trimming and J lost 7 bases; unmatched junction nucleotides: 13. Germline V gene lookup returns CDR1 SGHKS and CDR2 YYEKEE (reference sequence). CDR3 length: 16 residues. Each CDR3 protein gets one entry after TCRdb re-called the reads with MiXCR. The sample has roughly 920,000 distinct CDR3 sequences, roughly 30% seen once; the top ten hold 13%. The specimen comprised cultured CD8+ T cells from PBMCs, sampled from culture after CMV antigen stimulation. This receptor was identified in a human donor in good health (CMV status not recorded). Some clones in this sample may be carry-over from other donors' samples. The J gene is TRBJ2-2, the V gene TRBV5-5, with 7 bases identical to TRBD1. The CDR3 region is CASSPSQDRVNGELFF. Written as DNA, the CDR3 is TGTGCCAGCAGCCCAAGTCAAGACAGGGTAAACGGGGAGCTGTTTTTT. Looking up the rest from reference TRBV5-5 and TRBJ2-2 gives the full variable domain: DAGVTQSPTHLIKTRGQQVTLRCSPISGHKSVSWYQQVLGQGPQFIFQYYEKEERGRGNFPDRFSARQFPNYSSELNVNALLLGDSALYLCASSPSQDRVNGELFFGEGSRLTVL.